Shown below are 29 T cell receptor beta chains from a single sample sequenced in a study of OX40 agonist ivuxolimab in advanced cancers. Sequenced by immunoSEQ multiplex PCR; TCRdb stores in-frame clones only, minus some. The table includes about 65,000 clones, about nine tenths detected once. The sample in question was CD4+ or CD8+ T cells sorted from blood, obtained in a trial of the OX40 agonist ivuxolimab. These receptors originate from an adult with an advanced solid tumor such as melanoma, head and neck, liver or kidney cancer.

The chain links TRBV4-3 to TRBJ2-2; 14 bases map to TRBD2. Germline V gene lookup returns CDR1 LGHNA and CDR2 YSLEER. With V trimmed by 4 bases and J by 1 base, 2 bases remained unmatched. The CDR3 totals 17 residues. The CDR3 here is CASSRGLAGVNTGELFF. CDR3 DNA: TGCGCCAGCAGCCGGGGACTAGCGGGAGTGAACACCGGGGAGCTGTTTTTT.

The V gene is TRBV5-5, the J gene TRBJ2-1; D is perhaps TRBD1 (5 bases). Trimming shortened V by 0 bases and J by 4 bases, and 11 bases separated the two germline ends. Germline CDR1 is SGHKS and CDR2 is YYEKEE (reference sequence). This CDR3 region has 15 residues. The CDR3, as DNA: TGTGCCAGCAGCTTGGGGCAGGGAAGGTACAATGAGCAGTTCTTC. Amino acids: CASSLGQGRYNEQFF.

This clone was recorded only once. Mismatch with germline at one junction end may stem from a read error. Here the CDR3 DNA reads TGTGCTAGCAGCTCGGGGACAGGGACCCACAATGAGCAGTTCTTC. Amino acid sequence: CASSSGTGTHNEQFF. The chain links TRBV7-7 to TRBJ2-1; TRBD1 aligns across 9 bases. There are 15 residues in the CDR3. Germline V gene sequence: CDR1 SSHAT, CDR2 FNYEAQ (reference sequence).

V is TRBV7-2 and J is TRBJ1-2; D is perhaps TRBD1 (5 bases). The germline CDR1 and CDR2 sequences are SGHTA and FQGNSA. The CDR3 loop spans 15 amino acids. V lost 5 bases, J lost 0 bases, and 13 bases lay in between. DNA of the CDR3: TGTGCCAGCAGCAGGGACGGCGACCCTAACTATGGCTACACCTTC. It is translated as CASSRDGDPNYGYTF.

This chain links TRBV6-1 with TRBJ2-7, with D perhaps matching TRBD1 (5 bases). V was trimmed by 6 bases and J by 5 bases, leaving 20 bases between them. CDR1 and CDR2 (germline): MNHNS, SASEGT. The CDR3 extends over 15 amino acids. The CDR3 DNA is TGTGCCAGCAGGACCAAAGGGCAGGGTGACCACGAGCAGTACTTC. Its translation: CASRTKGQGDHEQYF.

The gene calls are TRBV7-2 and TRBJ1-4; D is unresolved. V lost 5 bases to trimming and J lost 2 bases, with 12 bases between them. Germline CDR1 and CDR2: SGHTA and FQGNSA. This CDR3 spans 15 amino acids. The CDR3 is CASSPVGSTNEKLFF. The CDR3 nucleotides are TGTGCCAGCAGCCCGGTTGGGTCTACTAATGAAAAACTGTTTTTT.

The chain joins TRBV7-9 to TRBJ2-5; 9 bases are shared with TRBD1. The CDR3 is 15 amino acids. V shed 0 bases and J 4 bases; nucleotides not matched to a gene: 3. Germline loops: CDR1 SEHNR, CDR2 FQNEAQ (reference sequence). CDR3 sequence: CASSLATGGRETQYF. Written as DNA, the CDR3 is TGTGCCAGCAGCTTAGCTACAGGGGGCAGAGAGACCCAGTACTTC.

The chain recombines TRBV6-6 with TRBJ2-3; 12 bases match TRBD2. The germline V gene has CDR1 MNHNY and CDR2 SVGAGI (reference sequence). Germline trimming cut 4 bases from V and 5 bases from J; bases unmatched to any gene: 7. This CDR3 has 16 amino acids. This CDR3 reads CASSSRTSGVGDTQYF. As DNA, the CDR3 is TGTGCCAGCAGTTCCCGGACTAGCGGGGTGGGAGATACGCAGTATTTT.

The rearrangement links TRBV9 to TRBJ1-3; D remains unclear. CDR3 length: 15 amino acids. V was pared by 0 bases and J by 0 bases, with 7 bases between. Germline CDR1 is SGDLS and CDR2 is YYNGEE. CDR3: CASSVGVSSGNTIYF. The CDR3 nucleotides are TGTGCCAGCAGCGTAGGGGTTAGCTCTGGAAACACCATATATTTT.

This chain uses TRBV6-5 with TRBJ2-7; 11 bases agree with TRBD1. J was trimmed by 2 bases and V by 5 bases; bases with no gene match: 5. The CDR3 sequence is 15 residues long. CDR1 is MNHEY, CDR2 SVGAGI, per germline. This CDR3 reads CASSPGTGGPYEQYF. The CDR3 coding sequence is TGTGCCAGCAGTCCTGGGACAGGGGGACCCTACGAGCAGTACTTC.

The chain recombines TRBV7-2 with TRBJ2-5, with a tentative D call TRBD2 (7 bases). Germline V gene sequence: CDR1 SGHTA, CDR2 FQGNSA. V was cut by 0 bases and J by 5 bases, with 13 bases left in between. CDR3 length equals 15 residues. CDR3 in amino acids: CASSLAGGPRETQYF. CDR3 DNA sequence: TGTGCCAGCAGCTTAGCGGGGGGGCCGAGGGAGACCCAGTACTTC.

The chain is built from TRBV19 and TRBJ1-2, with a weak D call TRBD1 (5 bases). The germline V gene encodes CDR1 LNHDA and CDR2 SQIVND (reference sequence). V lost 3 bases, J lost 4 bases, and 9 bases lay in between. This CDR3 has 13 residues. The CDR3 region has the DNA TGTGCCAGTAGTATTCAGGGAGGCTATGGCTACACCTTC. This sequence encodes CASSIQGGYGYTF.

The chain carries TRBV27 and TRBJ2-3; perhaps D is TRBD1 or TRBD2 (5 bases each). V gave up 8 bases and J gave up 1 base, with 7 bases separating them. This CDR3 has 12 amino acids. The V gene's germline CDR1 is MNHEY and CDR2 SMNVEV (reference sequence). CDR3: CASRGGTDTQYF. The CDR3 nucleotides read TGTGCCAGCCGAGGGGGCACAGATACGCAGTATTTT.

CDR3 sequence (DNA): TGTGCCAGTAGTATATCTGGGGGGCGCAGGAGCTCCTACAATGAGCAGTTCTTC. It codes for CASSISGGRRSSYNEQFF. This rearrangement joins TRBV19 to TRBJ2-1; D might be TRBD1 or TRBD2, each matching 6 bases. Trimming took 2 bases from V and 0 from J, leaving 17 bases between them. Germline CDR1 is LNHDA and CDR2 is SQIVND (reference sequence). CDR3 size: 18 residues.

This chain links TRBV28 with TRBJ1-1; a possible D gene is TRBD1 (6 bases). The germline gives CDR1 MDHEN, CDR2 SYDVKM. V shed 5 bases and J shed 3 bases, with 19 bases lying between them. CDR3 length: 16 residues. The CDR3 DNA reads as TGTGCCAGCAGTCAGGAGGGGGGGGCGCGGTACACTGAAGCTTTCTTT. Protein: CASSQEGGARYTEAFF.

This rearrangement joins TRBV11-3 to TRBJ2-2; D gene uncertain. With 3 bases removed from V and 2 bases from J, the gap between germline ends came to 22 bases. The germline V gene encodes CDR1 SGHNT and CDR2 YENEEA. The CDR3 sequence is 19 residues long. The DNA of the CDR3 is TGTGCCAGCAGCTTCGACCCATCAGTCCCGACTCAAAACACCGGGGAGCTGTTTTTT. Translation: CASSFDPSVPTQNTGELFF. The full variable domain, with the rest looked up from reference TRBV11-3 and TRBJ2-2, is EAGVVQSPRYKIIEKKQPVAFWCNPISGHNTLYWYLQNLGQGPELLIRYENEEAVDDSQLPKDRFSAERLKGVDSTLKIQPAELGDSAVYLCASSFDPSVPTQNTGELFFGEGSRLTVL.

V usage is TRBV25-1 and J usage is TRBJ2-2, with 8 bases identical to TRBD1. Germline V gene data show CDR1 as MGHDK and CDR2 as SYGVNS. V was pared by 9 bases and J by 3 bases, with 6 bases of the junction left unmatched. The CDR3 consists of 14 residues. CDR3 coding DNA: TGTGCCAGTCACAGGGGGACGGACACCGGGGAGCTGTTTTTT. This translates into CASHRGTDTGELFF.

This clone was recorded once. J is TRBJ2-5 and V is TRBV6-6, with 8 bases that match TRBD1. The DNA matches TRBJ2-7 better at its end, which makes the J call doubtful. The germline CDR1 and CDR2 sequences are MNHNY and SVGAGI (reference sequence). CDR3 size: 16 residues. CDR3 sequence reads: CASSYSTGVSSYEQYF. The CDR3 nucleotides are TGTGCCAGCAGTTACTCGACAGGGGTCTCATCCTACGAGCAGTACTTC.

The chain has TRBV11-2 and TRBJ2-6; TRBD1 agrees at 9 bases. V shed 4 bases and J 1 base; nucleotides not matched to a gene: 11. The CDR3 covers 19 residues. CDR1 SGHAT and CDR2 FQNNGV come from the germline V gene. The CDR3 loop reads CASSSSDGTGSSGANVLTF. The CDR3 region has the DNA TGTGCCAGCAGCTCTAGCGATGGGACAGGGTCTTCTGGGGCCAACGTCCTGACTTTC.

This rearrangement joins TRBV27 to TRBJ1-4; D is unclear. V lost 5 bases to trimming and J lost 4 bases, with 20 bases between them. In germline, CDR1 is MNHEY, CDR2 SMNVEV (reference sequence). The CDR3 spans 17 residues. CDR3 in amino acids: CASSPLRFERSNEKLFF. CDR3 bases: TGTGCCAGCAGTCCCCTCCGGTTTGAGAGAAGTAATGAAAAACTGTTTTTT.

This sequence joins TRBV7-9 and TRBJ2-7; the D is unclear. Germline V gives CDR1 SEHNR, CDR2 FQNEAQ (reference sequence). The CDR3 spans 11 residues. V lost 8 bases, J lost 4 bases, and 9 bases lay in between. The CDR3 protein is CASGILYEQYF. CDR3 coding DNA: TGTGCCAGCGGGATCCTTTACGAGCAGTACTTC.

The J gene is TRBJ1-5, the V gene TRBV5-8, with TRBD1 as a possible D gene (5 bases). V dropped 3 bases and J dropped 0 bases, with 13 bases sitting between them. Germline V gene lookup returns CDR1 SGHTS and CDR2 YDEGEE. The CDR3 length is 16 residues. CDR3 in amino acids: CASSSGTLHSNQPQHF. CDR3 coding DNA: TGTGCCAGCAGCTCGGGGACGTTACATAGCAATCAGCCCCAGCATTTT.

A single count supports this clone. The gene calls are TRBV19 and TRBJ2-2, with D uncertain. From germline, CDR1 is LNHDA and CDR2 SQIVND (reference sequence). CDR3 length: 14 residues. Trimming cost V 4 bases and J 3 bases, with 9 bases left between them. CDR3 region: CASSNGQDTGELFF. The CDR3 DNA reads as TGTGCCAGTAGTAACGGTCAGGACACCGGGGAGCTGTTTTTT.

This chain joins TRBV7-2 and TRBJ1-3; D might be TRBD1 (5 bases). The V and J ends lost 4 bases and 4 bases respectively, with 14 bases between them. Germline V gene lookup returns CDR1 SGHTA and CDR2 FQGNSA. The CDR3 runs to 15 residues. The chain's CDR3 is CASSYPPGQGNTIYF. DNA of the CDR3: TGTGCCAGCAGCTACCCGCCAGGGCAGGGAAACACCATATATTTT.

CDR3 in DNA: TGTGCCAGCCCTTGGGATACGCAGTATTTT. Translated: CASPWDTQYF. The gene calls are TRBV21-1 and TRBJ2-3. TRBV21-1 corresponds to a pseudogene. This CDR3 region has 10 residues.

The chain uses TRBV6-5 and TRBJ2-7; 8 nucleotides line up with TRBD1. The CDR3 is 15 amino acids. Trimming removed 0 bases from V and 6 bases from J; junction bases left unmatched: 7. Germline-derived CDR1 and CDR2 are MNHEY and SVGAGI. In DNA, the CDR3 is TGTGCCAGCAGTTACTCAGGCAGGGGGCAGTCCGAGCAGTACTTC. Translated, it gives CASSYSGRGQSEQYF.

This chain joins TRBV5-1 and TRBJ2-1; 11 nucleotides align to TRBD2. The junction had 5 bases not matched to a gene; V was cut back by 2 bases and J by 7 bases. This CDR3 is 15 amino acids long. CDR1 is SGHRS, CDR2 YFSETQ, per germline. Written as DNA, the CDR3 is TGCGCCAGCAGCTTTGGTAGCGGGGGGGTTAATGAGCAGTTCTTC. This translates into CASSFGSGGVNEQFF.

The chain carries TRBV2 and TRBJ2-7, with 7 bases matching TRBD1. CDR3 length: 15 residues. The V segment lost 2 bases and the J segment 5 bases; nucleotides outside the gene matches: 9. Germline CDR1 is SNHLY and CDR2 is FYNNEI. CDR3 coding DNA: TGTGCCAGCAGTGAACAGGGCAGGGGGTCTAACGAGCAGTACTTC. Protein: CASSEQGRGSNEQYF.

This clone is a singleton in its sample. The CDR3 sequence is CASSLSMSSYNEQFF. The CDR3 coding sequence is TGTGCCAGCAGCTTGTCAATGAGCTCCTACAATGAGCAGTTCTTC. The chain links TRBV7-9 to TRBJ2-1, with D unresolved. The CDR3 contains 15 residues. Germline assignment: CDR1 SEHNR and CDR2 FQNEAQ (reference sequence). Trimming left V 3 bases short and J 0 bases short, with 9 bases between.